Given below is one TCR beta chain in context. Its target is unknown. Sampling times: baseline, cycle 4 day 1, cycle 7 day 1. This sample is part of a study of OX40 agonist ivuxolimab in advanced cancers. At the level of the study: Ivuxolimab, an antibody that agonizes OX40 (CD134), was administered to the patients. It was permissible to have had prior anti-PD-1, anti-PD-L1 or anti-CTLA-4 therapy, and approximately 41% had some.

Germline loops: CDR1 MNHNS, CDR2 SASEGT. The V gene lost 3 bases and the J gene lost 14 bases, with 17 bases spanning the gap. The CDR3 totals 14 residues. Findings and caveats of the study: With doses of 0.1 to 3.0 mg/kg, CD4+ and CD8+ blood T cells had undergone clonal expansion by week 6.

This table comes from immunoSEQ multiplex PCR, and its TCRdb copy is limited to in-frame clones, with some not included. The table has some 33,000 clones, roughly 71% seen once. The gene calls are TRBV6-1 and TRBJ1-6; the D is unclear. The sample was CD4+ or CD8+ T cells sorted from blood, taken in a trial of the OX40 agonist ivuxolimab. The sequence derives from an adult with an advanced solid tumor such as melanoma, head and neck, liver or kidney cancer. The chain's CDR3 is CASSDLGQTSTLHF. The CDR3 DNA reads TGTGCCAGCAGTGATTTAGGGCAGACCAGCACCCTCCACTTT.